A selection of T cell receptor beta chains follows, all from one sample in a study of radiation and T cells in renal cell carcinoma. Libraries were prepared by immunoSEQ multiplex PCR; TCRdb keeps only in-frame clonotypes and omits some of them. The data hold 70,000 to 90,000 clones, with 65% to 90% observed a single time. This material consisted of blood, taken from a patient whose treatment included radiotherapy and nephrectomy. The receptors here all came from a woman between 45 and 60 years old with renal cell carcinoma. CDR3s leave out the opening cysteine and the closing phenylalanine or tryptophan.

J gene: TRBJ2-1
V gene: TRBV10-2
CDR3 protein: ASSEGTSGGHEQF

J gene: TRBJ2-5
V gene: TRBV7-9
CDR3 protein: ASSPGSGDQETQY

J gene: TRBJ2-7
V gene: TRBV6-6
CDR3 protein: ASSQTGTHGYEQY

J gene: TRBJ2-2
V gene: TRBV27
CDR3 protein: ASSLSGGLNTGELF

J gene: TRBJ2-7
V gene: TRBV28
CDR3 protein: ASTDTRGEQY

J gene: TRBJ1-4
V gene: TRBV5-1
CDR3 protein: ASSLPGQNNEKLF

J gene: TRBJ2-2
V gene: TRBV11-3
CDR3 protein: ASSSKGGHTGELF

J gene: TRBJ2-3
V gene: TRBV4-3
CDR3 protein: ASSYGQEDTQY

J gene: TRBJ2-7
V gene: TRBV10-3
CDR3 protein: AIRGPSDFYEQY

J gene: TRBJ2-2
V gene: TRBV6-5
CDR3 protein: ASSPRTGYAGELF

J gene: TRBJ1-1
V gene: TRBV7-8
CDR3 protein: ASSRRRDTEAF

J gene: TRBJ1-3
V gene: TRBV5-4
CDR3 protein: ASSSDRGRAGNTIY

J gene: TRBJ2-7
V gene: TRBV11-2
CDR3 protein: ASSLGGTGFYEQY

J gene: TRBJ2-2
V gene: TRBV7-8
CDR3 protein: ASSLDGGTSTGELF

J gene: TRBJ1-1
V gene: TRBV5-8
CDR3 protein: ASSLDGSNTEAF

J gene: TRBJ1-1
V gene: TRBV11-2
CDR3 protein: ASRQRRSGDTEAF

J gene: TRBJ1-1
V gene: TRBV28
CDR3 protein: ASSLYTEAF

J gene: TRBJ1-5
V gene: TRBV21-1
CDR3 protein: ASSPLHWHHQPQH

J gene: TRBJ2-7
V gene: TRBV28
CDR3 protein: ASEGGDWSYEQY

J gene: TRBJ2-2
V gene: TRBV6-5
CDR3 protein: ASSERTIDTGELF

J gene: TRBJ1-1
V gene: TRBV6-1
CDR3 protein: ATKSPENTEAF

J gene: TRBJ2-7
V gene: TRBV4-3
CDR3 protein: ASSQQSLGTYEQY

J gene: TRBJ1-2
V gene: TRBV2
CDR3 protein: ASSAAQKDSYT

J gene: TRBJ2-7
V gene: TRBV7-8
CDR3 protein: ASSAPVVWTGTSYEQY

J gene: TRBJ1-1
V gene: TRBV29-1
CDR3 protein: SVGPTGGWETEAF

J gene: TRBJ2-3
V gene: TRBV19
CDR3 protein: ASGRGATDTQY

J gene: TRBJ2-7
V gene: TRBV28
CDR3 protein: ASSRPGVGGRNEQY

J gene: TRBJ1-1
V gene: TRBV28
CDR3 protein: ASSHPDSGTEAF

J gene: TRBJ1-4
V gene: TRBV6-1
CDR3 protein: ASSEGAVSSEKLF

J gene: TRBJ2-3
V gene: TRBV5-5
CDR3 protein: ASSPELGVGAQY

J gene: TRBJ1-3
V gene: TRBV12-5
CDR3 protein: ASGKLGTIY

J gene: TRBJ1-5
V gene: TRBV6-1
CDR3 protein: ASSSGQGAQPQH

J gene: TRBJ2-1
V gene: TRBV9
CDR3 protein: ASSVWGSVDNEQF